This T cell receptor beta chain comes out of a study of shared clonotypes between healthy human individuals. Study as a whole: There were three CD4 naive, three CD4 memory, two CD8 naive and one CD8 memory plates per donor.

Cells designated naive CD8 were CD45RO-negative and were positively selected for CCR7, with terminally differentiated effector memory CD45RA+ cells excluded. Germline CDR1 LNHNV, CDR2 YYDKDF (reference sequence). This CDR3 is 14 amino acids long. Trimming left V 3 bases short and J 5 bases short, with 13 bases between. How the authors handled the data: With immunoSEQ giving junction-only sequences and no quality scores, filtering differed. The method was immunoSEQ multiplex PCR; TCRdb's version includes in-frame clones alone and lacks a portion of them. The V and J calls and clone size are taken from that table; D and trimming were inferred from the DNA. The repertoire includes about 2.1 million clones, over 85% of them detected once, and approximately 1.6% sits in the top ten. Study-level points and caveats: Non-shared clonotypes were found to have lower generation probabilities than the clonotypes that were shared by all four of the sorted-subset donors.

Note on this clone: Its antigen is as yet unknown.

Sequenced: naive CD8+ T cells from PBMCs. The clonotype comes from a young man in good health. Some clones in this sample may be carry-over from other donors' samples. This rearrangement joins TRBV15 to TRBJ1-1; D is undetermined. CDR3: CATSSNPQGTEAFF. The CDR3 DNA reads TGTGCCACCAGCAGTAACCCCCAAGGGACTGAAGCTTTCTTT.